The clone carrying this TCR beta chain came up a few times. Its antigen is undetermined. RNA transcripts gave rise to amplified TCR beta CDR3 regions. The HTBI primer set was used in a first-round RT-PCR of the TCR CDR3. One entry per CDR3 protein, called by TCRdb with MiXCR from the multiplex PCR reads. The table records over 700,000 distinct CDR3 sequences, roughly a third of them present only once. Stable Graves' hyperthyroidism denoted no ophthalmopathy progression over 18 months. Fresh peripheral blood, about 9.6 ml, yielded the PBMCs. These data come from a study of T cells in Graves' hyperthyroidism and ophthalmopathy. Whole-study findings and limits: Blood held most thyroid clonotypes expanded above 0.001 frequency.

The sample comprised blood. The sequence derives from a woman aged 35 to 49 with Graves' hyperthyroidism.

CDR3 DNA: TGCAGCGGTGGGGCGCCTACGCAGTATTTT. Translating gives CSGGAPTQYF. The chain employs TRBV29-1 and TRBJ2-3; perhaps TRBD1 as D (5 bases). V lost 7 bases, J lost 8 bases, and 10 bases lay in between. CDR1 is SQVTM and CDR2 is ANQGSEA in the germline V gene. This CDR3 has 10 amino acids.